This T cell receptor beta chain is drawn from a study of shared clonotypes between healthy human individuals. Study-level points and caveats: Researchers sampled only blood; tissue repertoires likely differ.

To note about this clone: The antigen remains unidentified.

CDR1 is SQVTM, CDR2 ANQGSEA, per germline. Trimming at V came to 3 bases and at J to 2 bases, leaving 11 bases not matched to a gene. The CDR3 is made up of 16 amino acids. Assay used: immunoSEQ multiplex PCR; TCRdb lists only in-frame clones, some missing. Seen here are some 1,100,000 clones, 75% to 85% observed once, and the top ten hold 0.5% to 0.6%. The V and J genes are TRBV29-1 and TRBJ2-3; 7 nucleotides match TRBD2. The sequencing input was memory CD4+ T cells from PBMCs. Specified subset: CD45RA-negative fraction. The source of this sequence is a man aged 18-30 years in good health. Some clones in this sample may be carry-over from other donors' samples. The CDR3 is CSVEGRAGIHTDTQYF. In DNA, the CDR3 is TGCAGCGTTGAGGGGAGGGCCGGGATTCACACAGATACGCAGTATTTT.